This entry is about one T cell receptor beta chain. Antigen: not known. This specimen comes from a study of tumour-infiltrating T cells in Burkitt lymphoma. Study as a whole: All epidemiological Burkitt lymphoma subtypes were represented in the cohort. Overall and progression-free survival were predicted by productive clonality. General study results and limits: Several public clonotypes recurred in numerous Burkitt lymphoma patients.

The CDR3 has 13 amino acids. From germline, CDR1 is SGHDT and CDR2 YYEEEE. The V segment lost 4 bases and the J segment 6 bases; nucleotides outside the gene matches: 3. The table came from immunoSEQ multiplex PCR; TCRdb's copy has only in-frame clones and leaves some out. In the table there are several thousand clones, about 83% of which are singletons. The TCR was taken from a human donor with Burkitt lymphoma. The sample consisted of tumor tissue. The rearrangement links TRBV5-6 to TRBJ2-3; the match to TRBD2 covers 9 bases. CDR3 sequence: CASSLAGPDTQYF. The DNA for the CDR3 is TGTGCCAGCAGCCTAGCGGGACCTGATACGCAGTATTTT.